The rows below give T cell receptor beta chains drawn from one sample of a study of T cells in localized non-small cell lung cancer. Produced via immunoSEQ multiplex PCR; TCRdb's table is partial and in-frame only. The sample yields fewer than 35,000 clones, 85% to 90% seen once. The sequenced sample was peripheral blood, obtained before any cancer treatment. Source of these receptors: a female donor aged 60 or older with stage I lung adenocarcinoma. The CDR3 runs from the conserved cysteine through the conserved F or W. Each record gives: clone size, D gene, CDR3 length, V gene, J gene, CDR3 protein, CDR3 DNA. A D gene is named only where the DNA matches it firmly. The size entry is marked missing in some rows and otherwise reads once, few, many or a size class.

few	-	15	TRBV5-4	TRBJ2-2	CASSFRGTNTGELFF	TGTGCCAGCAGCTTTAGGGGAACGAACACCGGGGAGCTGTTTTTT
-	TRBD1	17	TRBV4-2	TRBJ1-1	CASSQDVRDRGSSEAFF	TGTGCCAGCAGCCAAGATGTTCGGGACAGGGGGTCCAGTGAAGCTTTCTTT
-	-	13	TRBV7-6	TRBJ2-5	CASSPEYQETQYF	TGTGCCAGCAGCCCCGAGTACCAAGAGACCCAGTACTTC
-	-	15	TRBV18	TRBJ1-2	CASSRAGDIDYGYTF	TGTGCCAGCTCACGAGCAGGGGATATCGACTATGGCTACACCTTC
-	TRBD2	15	TRBV10-3	TRBJ2-1	CAISTAGGRVNEQFF	TGTGCCATCAGTACAGCGGGAGGCCGGGTCAATGAGCAGTTCTTC
-	TRBD1	15	TRBV19	TRBJ1-2	CASTPGTGNGYGYTF	TGTGCCAGTACGCCCGGGACAGGGAACGGCTATGGCTACACCTTC
-	-	13	TRBV10-3	TRBJ1-1	CAISESNVPEAFF	TGTGCCATCAGTGAGTCGAATGTACCTGAAGCTTTCTTT
once	TRBD2	15	TRBV19	TRBJ2-2	CASSRLAGEAGELFF	TGTGCCAGTAGTCGACTAGCGGGAGAAGCCGGGGAGCTGTTTTTT
-	TRBD1	12	TRBV6-1	TRBJ1-1	CASRATGTEAFF	TGTGCCAGCAGAGCGACAGGGACTGAAGCTTTCTTT
-	TRBD1	15	TRBV19	TRBJ1-5	CASSKDRGDNQPQHF	TGTGCCAGTAGTAAAGACAGGGGTGACAATCAGCCCCAGCATTTT
-	-	14	TRBV14	TRBJ2-1	CASSQAASYNEQFF	TGTGCCAGCAGCCAAGCGGCCTCCTACAATGAGCAGTTCTTC
-	-	13	TRBV7-2	TRBJ2-1	CASSSYLMNEQFF	TGTGCCAGCAGCTCGTACTTGATGAATGAGCAGTTCTTC
once	-	14	TRBV19	TRBJ1-5	CASSGAGARGPQHF	TGTGCCAGTAGTGGCGCAGGGGCCAGAGGGCCCCAGCATTTT
-	-	15	TRBV18	TRBJ2-2	CASSHGLVNTGELFF	TGTGCCAGCTCACATGGCCTCGTTAACACCGGGGAGCTGTTTTTT
-	-	15	TRBV14	TRBJ2-1	CASSQGSSRYNEQFF	TGTGCCAGCAGCCAGGGTAGTTCCCGCTACAATGAGCAGTTCTTC
-	TRBD1	14	TRBV28	TRBJ1-1	CASSSGQGTTEAFF	TGTGCCAGCAGTTCGGGACAGGGGACCACTGAAGCTTTCTTT
once	-	16	TRBV5-1	TRBJ1-1	CASSYPRGVGNTEAFF	TGCGCCAGCAGCTATCCCCGGGGGGTCGGAAACACTGAAGCTTTCTTT
-	-	12	TRBV30	TRBJ2-1	CAWSAPGNEQFF	TGTGCCTGGAGTGCCCCCGGTAATGAGCAGTTCTTC
once	TRBD1	16	TRBV19	TRBJ2-5	CASSQGGQGARETQYF	TGTGCCAGTAGTCAAGGGGGACAGGGGGCACGGGAGACCCAGTACTTC
-	-	13	TRBV10-2	TRBJ2-5	CASSELAEGTQYF	TGCGCCAGCAGTGAATTAGCGGAAGGGACCCAGTACTTC
-	-	15	TRBV5-5	TRBJ1-6	CASSQNSEVNSPLHF	TGTGCCAGCAGCCAGAACAGCGAAGTTAATTCACCCCTCCACTTT
few	-	14	TRBV7-9	TRBJ2-1	CASSLPPGINEQFF	TGTGCCAGCAGCTTACCCCCCGGGATAAATGAGCAGTTCTTC
-	-	14	TRBV29-1	TRBJ1-1	CSVHEGGWDTEAFF	TGCAGCGTTCATGAGGGTGGGTGGGACACTGAAGCTTTCTTT
-	TRBD2	16	TRBV15	TRBJ2-1	CATSRDKTSGRNEQFF	TGTGCCACCAGCAGAGATAAAACTAGCGGGAGGAATGAGCAGTTCTTC
-	-	13	TRBV5-4	TRBJ2-3	CASSTTAGDTQYF	TGTGCCAGCAGCACCACCGCTGGAGATACGCAGTATTTT
few	TRBD2	14	TRBV28	TRBJ2-3	CASSLLGRADTQYF	TGTGCCAGCAGTTTATTGGGGAGGGCAGATACGCAGTATTTT
once	-	12	TRBV5-1	TRBJ2-5	CASSFTQETQYF	TGCGCCAGCAGCTTCACCCAAGAGACCCAGTACTTC
-	TRBD1	18	TRBV27	TRBJ2-2	CASSLRRGQGWNTGELFF	TGTGCCAGCAGTCTACGGCGGGGACAGGGATGGAACACCGGGGAGCTGTTTTTT
-	TRBD1	15	TRBV5-6	TRBJ2-5	CASSTIQGRKETQYF	TGTGCCAGCAGCACTATACAGGGGAGAAAAGAGACCCAGTACTTC
-	-	15	TRBV18	TRBJ2-1	CASSVSVSSYNEQFF	TGTGCCAGCTCAGTTTCAGTGAGCTCCTACAATGAGCAGTTCTTC
-	TRBD1	15	TRBV9	TRBJ1-3	CASSVDEGAGNTIYF	TGTGCCAGCAGCGTAGACGAGGGGGCAGGAAACACCATATATTTT
-	-	15	TRBV7-9	TRBJ2-1	CASSSPGSSYNEQFF	TGTGCCAGCAGCTCTCCAGGGAGCTCCTACAATGAGCAGTTCTTC
medium-sized	TRBD2	15	TRBV28	TRBJ2-1	CASSLASGSLNEQFF	TGTGCCAGCAGTTTGGCTAGCGGGAGCCTTAATGAGCAGTTCTTC
-	-	13	TRBV29-1	TRBJ1-1	CSVDSDGTTEAFF	TGCAGCGTTGACAGCGACGGGACCACTGAAGCTTTCTTT
-	-	15	TRBV19	TRBJ1-4	CASSIRDTNLEKLFF	TGTGCCAGTAGTATCCGGGACACGAACCTTGAAAAACTGTTTTTT
-	-	16	TRBV5-1	TRBJ2-3	CASSVRGGQGTDTQYF	TGCGCCAGCAGCGTGAGGGGAGGACAGGGCACAGATACGCAGTATTTT
-	TRBD1	15	TRBV19	TRBJ1-1	CASSPRGQGGTEAFF	TGTGCCAGTAGTCCCCGGGGACAGGGAGGTACTGAAGCTTTCTTT
-	-	15	TRBV7-2	TRBJ2-2	CASSAGTPNTGELFF	TGTGCCAGCAGCGCAGGGACTCCGAACACCGGGGAGCTGTTTTTT
-	-	13	TRBV30	TRBJ2-3	CAWRKSGLDTQYF	TGTGCCTGGAGGAAGTCCGGGCTGGATACGCAGTATTTT
-	-	18	TRBV7-9	TRBJ1-2	CASSLAYRDTSSNYGYTF	TGTGCCAGCAGCTTAGCCTACAGGGACACCTCCTCCAACTATGGCTACACCTTC
once	TRBD2	14	TRBV11-3	TRBJ2-2	CASSFGRASGELFF	TGTGCCAGCAGCTTCGGGAGGGCCTCCGGGGAGCTGTTTTTT
-	-	15	TRBV7-8	TRBJ2-5	CASSFQHKVQETQYF	TGTGCCAGCAGCTTTCAACACAAGGTCCAAGAGACCCAGTACTTC
-	TRBD2	14	TRBV30	TRBJ2-1	CAWKTGLAGGEKFF	TGTGCCTGGAAGACGGGACTAGCGGGAGGGGAAAAGTTCTTC
-	-	12	TRBV7-9	TRBJ1-1	CASSLSHTEAFF	TGTGCCAGCAGCTTAAGCCACACTGAAGCTTTCTTT
-	TRBD2	17	TRBV5-4	TRBJ2-6	CASSSLAGDSGANVLTF	TGTGCCAGCAGCTCTCTAGCGGGGGACTCTGGGGCCAACGTCCTGACTTTC